This T cell receptor (beta chain) was observed in a study of shared clonotypes between healthy human individuals (dated by TCRdb to 2018 to 2020). In terms of the full investigation: Two women and a few men aged 18 to 49 years were included in the cohort. Between about 0.9 and 10 billion PBMCs per donor were obtained by leukapheresis. To estimate repertoire size and how much clonotypes are shared between individuals, the study performed deep sequencing of blood TCR repertoires from about 5 healthy adults. Libraries were prepared and TCR repertoires were sequenced by different laboratories using diverse techniques, in order to increase sequencing depth and limit assay-specific biases. Per donor, three plates each were used for CD4 naive and CD4 memory, two for CD8 naive, and one for CD8 memory. What the authors observed across the whole study: Pairwise subsampling led to the expectation that sequencing depth would affect the degree of clonotype sharing among donors. Across a few donors, approximately 5% of naive CD4, roughly 3.4% of naive CD8, under 2.5% of memory CD4, and approximately 0.4% of memory CD8 clonotypes were shared. Compared with non-shared clonotypes, the clonotypes found in all four sorted-subset donors had higher generation probabilities. Sampling was limited to blood, and TCR repertoires in tissue likely differ from TCR repertoires in blood. Larger estimated clonotype richness was generally found for naive subsets than for memory subsets. Rarefaction of sorted-subset datasets indicated incomplete sequencing despite the large sequencing depth. Because the study included a small number of donors, the genetic and exposure-history diversity represented was limited.

TCR CDR3 regions were amplified from genomic DNA by multiplex PCR using the deep immunoSEQ assay. Genomic DNA extracted from each cell subset was distributed evenly over all wells of several immunoSEQ 96-well plates, and each plate served as one replicate. For sorted subsets, around 0.2 ug genomic DNA, equal to about 30,000 T cell genomes, was loaded into each replicate PCR. Purified libraries were measured with a Qubit 3.0 fluorometer, size-checked on a Bioanalyzer 2100, and measured again with the KAPA Library Quantification kit. Every immunoSEQ 96-well plate was sequenced on a separate single-read 150-cycle Illumina NextSeq 550 flow cell. Per the original workflow: Because the immunoSEQ output included only junctional sequences and no quality scores, the filtering could not be the same as the filtering used for full-length reads. Sequences were annotated with PyIR, a Python wrapper for IgBLAST v1.9, and V/J genes and CDR3 were assigned using IMGT germline references. Reads were removed for weak V/J assignments (E-value above 1e-6), missing CDR3, stop codons, out-of-frame junctions, or ambiguous translated residues. V3J clonotypes were defined as sequences sharing an identical inferred V gene, J gene, and CDR3 amino acid sequence. Percentage overlap between repertoires was calculated by dividing the number of shared unique clonotypes by the size of the smaller repertoire. Richness of each repertoire was evaluated using RTK rarefaction, the Chao1 estimator, and Recon v2.1 estimates of unobserved clonotypes. Generation probabilities for all TCRbeta clonotypes obtained by the gDNA method from a few donors were computed using OLGA. Drawn from immuneACCESS, this table holds only the in-frame rearrangements with V and J called that TCRdb kept. Clones are partly lost; checked studies trace under half to an unresolved V gene and leave the rest unexplained. The D gene and trimming were derived from the DNA, and the V and J assignments and clone size from that table. A total of roughly 2 million clones appear in this sample, approximately 95% of them only once. The top ten clones comprise 0.13% of the sample.

Remarks on this clone: It lacks a known antigen. Base qualities are not at hand, and no much larger clone is one base apart.

Donors were healthy HIV-negative adults with no recently reported acute infections or vaccinations. All donors were Caucasian adults living in Nashville, Tennessee, USA. CD4+ T cells were enriched by magnetic negative selection; naive cells were then positively selected on CD45RA, and the negative fraction formed the memory subset. After blood collection by leukapheresis, PBMCs were isolated using Ficoll-Histopaque density gradient centrifugation and then cryopreserved in the vapor phase of liquid nitrogen. Analytical flow cytometry was used to check the purity and quantity of each magnetically sorted T cell population. From each sorted fraction, genomic DNA was isolated and quantified by UV absorbance on a Nanodrop 2000c. The receptor's source is a man between 18 and 35 years old in good health. Material: naive CD4+ T cells sorted from blood. The cell subset or site label of this sample denotes: CD45RA+ positively selected.

Read as DNA, the sequence is TGTGCCAGCAGCCGTTACGGGACATCCCTCATAGAGACCCAGTACTTC. Its product reads: CASSRYGTSLIETQYF. The chain joins TRBV13 to TRBJ2-5, and perhaps TRBD1 as D gene, on 6 matching bases. Deletion took 5 bases off V and 4 bases off J, with a span of 20 bases between the germline ends. CDR1 and CDR2, looked up from the germline V gene (reference sequence), are PRHDT and FYEKMQ. The CDR3 numbers 16 residues from cysteine through phenylalanine. Here the CDR3 DNA is all that survives: 48 bases in frame from base 1.